This T cell receptor (beta chain) derives from a study of T cell responses to AZD1222 COVID-19 vaccine. CDR1 is MNHEY and CDR2 is SVGEGT in the germline V gene. CDR3 size: 19 residues. After removal of 2 bases from V and 2 bases from J, the junction contained 14 bases not matched to a gene. TCRdb's copy holds only in-frame clones and misses some; the assay was immunoSEQ multiplex PCR. This sample has roughly 180,000 clones; 90% occur once, and the top ten carry roughly 2.8%. Sequenced here: peripheral blood, sampled on day 0 of AZD1222 vaccination. The rearrangement joins TRBV6-2 or TRBV6-3 to TRBJ2-5; 10 nucleotides align to TRBD2. This clonotype was sampled from an adult in good health. This CDR3 reads CASSYAVASGGAPQETQYF. The CDR3 DNA reads as TGTGCCAGCAGTTACGCGGTGGCTAGCGGGGGTGCTCCACAAGAGACCCAGTACTTC.